This T cell receptor beta chain emerged from a study of cytomegalovirus exposure and HLA in healthy donors (dated by TCRdb to 2016 to 2017). Concerning the study at large: An earlier analysis of around 600 of the donors reported more than 250 Gb of sequence data and some 120 million unique TCR beta sequences from about 179 million T cells. Class I and class II HLA loci were covered by the typing at four-digit resolution. The later analysis used no new phenotypic data to find candidate immune exposures, relying instead on TCR beta sequences and their occurrence across donors. The study combined high-throughput TCR immunosequencing, statistical association of individual TCRs with disease status, and machine learning to predict cytomegalovirus infection status. About 300 gigabases of sequencing data and approximately 92 million unique TCR sequences made up an early release that covered several hundred HLA-typed donors. The study profiled the T cell repertoires of hundreds of subjects by immunosequencing and related them to cytomegalovirus serostatus. Among roughly 400 genotyped donors of the cohort, an average of around 240,000 unique TCR beta nucleotide sequences were sequenced per donor, around a sixth of them non-productive. The number of typed donors differed by locus: 629-630 for A, B, C, DRB1 and DQB1; about 520 for DQA1; 606 for DPA1; and around 470 for DPB1. Among the roughly 430 genotyped donors, around 81% belonged to the genetic ancestry cluster associated with self-reported Caucasian donors. All discovery cohort repertoires had been generated using a single sequencing platform. The study aimed to test whether signatures of past pathogen exposure could be identified by cataloging public T cell receptors. An earlier analysis of roughly 600 of the donors used high-throughput TCR beta sequencing to judge whether each TCR beta V gene segment behaved as functional or pseudogenic. To study patterns of TCR occurrence, a later analysis re-analyzed previously published TCR beta repertoires from 650 to 750 donors and added high-resolution HLA genotyping. Genome-wide SNP genotypes for about 65% of the 666 donors were used in a later genetic analysis, which treated that subset as a discovery cohort. A separate validation cohort of 90 to 150 different subjects was used in addition to the approximately 700-subject first cohort. Because of strong linkage in the cohort, roughly five DR-DQ haplotypes were treated as single units for association and clustering. Donor age, sex, ethnicity and CMV serostatus were collected together with the repertoire data.

Points on this clone: Which antigen it targets is not known. Within one base of it there is no much larger clone, and no base qualities were kept.

The cohort was made up of hundreds of healthy bone marrow donors. Cohort members were all nominally healthy when sampled, although unrecorded immune exposures were likely present. Of the approximately 670 cohort members, some 270 had positive CMV serostatus and 350 to 450 had negative CMV serostatus, and CMV serostatus was not recorded for the donor. A peripheral blood sample was provided by each donor, and peripheral blood mononuclear cells were used for TCR beta sequencing. Genomic DNA extraction from the blood cell samples was performed with the Qiagen DNeasy Blood Extraction Kit. Summary of the overall study and its limitations: Because counts were too low, about 15 rarely observed V segments, including chromosome 9 orphons, were left out of the earlier analysis of approximately 580 of the donors. CMV serostatus was the only immune exposure information available for the cohort. A later analysis associated about 17,000 TCR beta sequences with specific HLA alleles at a false discovery rate of 0.05. According to the authors, the approach could potentially be generalized to other disease states and immunological phenotypes. A further reported finding was that TCR beta sequences accurately predicted the HLA-A and HLA-B alleles for most subjects in the first cohort. Compared with equally common non-associated chains, HLA-associated TCR beta chains in a later analysis were more clonally expanded and had lower generation probabilities. Most TCR sequences were observed very rarely across donors, whereas some public TCRs were present in many individuals. According to a later genetic analysis, donors in an Asian-associated ancestry cluster had fewer N-insertions in productive TCRs than the approximately 700-donor mean. In vitro tests confirmed that a few of the cytomegalovirus-associated TCR beta chains recognize cytomegalovirus antigens. The sequencing pipeline was judged likely to have produced a cluster of highly shared sequence variants as a technical artifact. The classifier was reported to diagnose cytomegalovirus status with high specificity and sensitivity in both the original and validation cohorts. Because some donors lacked HLA typing at each locus, the association tests relied only on the typed subset. In the study, around 150 TCR beta chains were listed as associated with cytomegalovirus. In a later analysis, the rate of TCR association differed among HLA loci, with DRB1 alleles having the most associated TCRs and HLA-C alleles having the fewest. The cohort was sequenced for TCR beta chains only, and without alpha or paired-chain data the features that could be detected were limited. V-gene and J-gene trimming of TCR beta chains was associated with a missense DCLRE1C variant in a later genetic analysis, and the association was replicated in an independent cohort. The presence/absence analyses assumed that sequencing depth was roughly uniform across donors, and that assumption may not be true. In a later analysis, most CMV-associated TCR beta chains were found to appear HLA-restricted, with HLA associations seemingly driven largely by CMV exposure. Broadly in line with IMGT annotations, most TCR beta V segments showed up in productive rearrangements about 87% or about 30% of the time in an earlier analysis of several hundred of the donors. Strong co-occurrence of HLA alleles, especially DR and DQ, made assigning TCR associations to individual alleles difficult. A later analysis reported that several top co-occurrence clusters appeared linked to parvovirus B19, influenza, CMV and Epstein-Barr virus. Some IMGT-functional V segments, including TRBV6-2 and TRBV6-3, could not be told apart with the 87-base-pair reads, so those segments were excluded. Linkage disequilibrium might explain the correlated functional status among segregating V segments, but an unknown experimental factor could not be excluded.

Libraries were made using the immunoSEQ multiplex PCR assay. A mixture of 60 forward primers for TCR Vbeta segments and 13 reverse primers for TCR Jbeta segments was used in the multiplex PCR. Amplification of the CDR3 region of rearranged TCR beta genes was performed with a multiplex PCR assay on genomic DNA. Amplified TCR beta libraries were sequenced as 87-base-pair reads on the Illumina HiSeq System. Per the original workflow: A later analysis tallied 75 million to 95 million unique TCR beta chains across the 666 repertoires, and about 12 million of those chains were shared by two or more donors. Raw reads were error-corrected and collapsed into unique sequences with a nearest-neighbor algorithm that merged closely related sequences to remove PCR and sequencing errors. Alignment of CDR3 sequences to IMGT reference sequences was used to assign V, D and J gene segments. For a sequence to be retained, a match of at least six nucleotides was required to both a V gene segment and a J gene segment. A rearrangement was called productive if the CDR3 had no stop codons and remained in frame with V and J, and every other rearrangement was called non-productive. Following IMGT convention, CDR3 was defined as the stretch from the second conserved V-encoded cysteine up to the conserved J-encoded phenylalanine. The earlier analysis of more than 450 of the donors excluded sequences that lacked an unambiguous match to a single V gene segment. In an earlier analysis of 587 of the donors, V segments were called functional above 56.7% productive rearrangements and were called segregating when the between-donor standard deviation exceeded 5%. A statistical classification framework was developed to diagnose cytomegalovirus status using the catalog of TCR beta chain sequences. V and J gene assignment, in a later analysis, came from comparing TCR nucleotide sequences with IMGT/GENE-DB human TR gene sequences. A later analysis assigned CDR3 sequences and most-parsimonious VDJ recombination scenarios with the TCRdist pipeline. A later analysis defined each TCR beta chain by its CDR3 amino acid sequence plus V-gene family, and excluded reads lacking a unique V-gene family. As a way to deal with suspected cross-contamination and a sequencing artifact, a later analysis dropped hundreds of nucleotide sequences that were highly shared and had low generation probability. In a later analysis, a clonal expansion index for each public chain was calculated from normalized within-repertoire ranks of inferred template counts. Generation probabilities in a later analysis came from a VDJ recombination model fitted to out-of-frame rearrangements, and those results were checked against IGoR. Hypergeometric tests were used in a later analysis to score TCR-TCR, TCR-HLA and TCR-CMV co-occurrence, with a repertoire-size bias correction applied to the TCR pairs. A later analysis estimated false discovery rates by permuting HLA or CMV assignments 20 times. In a later analysis, co-occurring TCRs were grouped using DBSCAN, and TCRdist sequence similarity was added for clustering within HLA-allele-positive subsets. Repertoires with fewer than 30,000 or more than 120,000 public chains were left out of co-occurrence clustering, as were a handful of repertoires with anomalous nucleotide sharing. The table was pulled from immuneACCESS by TCRdb, which kept in-frame rearrangements only. Such tables lose some clones; where checked, under half of the loss comes from unresolved V genes, and the rest has no known cause. That table furnishes V, J and clone size, whereas the DNA furnished D and trimming. In this sample the table shows under 200,000 clones, 80% of which occur a single time. The ten largest clonotypes hold roughly 2% of the sample.

V and J are truncated by 0 bases and 4 bases respectively, leaving an intervening sequence of 13 bases. The CDR3 spans 15 residues, from the cysteine through the phenylalanine. The entry retains the CDR3 DNA only, 45 bases that are in frame from base 1. CDR1 and CDR2 are drawn from the germline V gene: MGHRA, YSYEKL. The source material was PBMCs. This chain joins TRBV4-1 to TRBJ2-7; TRBD2 is a weak D gene call, 6 bases matching. The receptor comes from a human donor in good health. The DNA is as follows: TGCGCCAGCAGCCAAGAACGGGGGTCCGGTTACGAGCAGTACTTC. This gives the protein CASSQERGSGYEQYF.